Each of the 22 T cell receptor beta chains below was sequenced from the same sample in a study of blood T cell repertoires in COVID-19. Sequencing used immunoSEQ multiplex PCR; TCRdb keeps in-frame clones, though not all of them. This sample has more than 150,000 clones, with roughly 84% found just once. The sequenced sample was PBMCs or T cells enriched from blood (not recorded which). The source is a woman between 45 and 60 years old who had recovered from COVID-19.

CDR3 DNA: TGTGCCAGCAGCTCCTTCGGGAGGGGAAACAATGAGCAGTTCTTC. Amino acid sequence: CASSSFGRGNNEQFF. The chain links TRBV9 to TRBJ2-1; 8 positions agree with TRBD2. This CDR3 has 15 residues. With V trimmed by 4 bases and J by 5 bases, 8 bases remained unmatched. In germline, CDR1 is SGDLS, CDR2 YYNGEE.

The chain uses TRBV3-1 (or the pseudogene TRBV3-2) and TRBJ1-2; D unresolved. Germline-derived CDR1 and CDR2 are LGHDT and YNNKEL (reference sequence). Trimming took off 3 bases at V and 4 bases at J, with 9 bases between the two ends. The CDR3 is 13 amino acids. CDR3 region: CASSHGGGYGYTF. The CDR3 bases are TGTGCCAGCAGCCACGGAGGCGGCTATGGCTACACCTTC.

V usage is TRBV11-2 and J usage is TRBJ2-4; D remains unclear. The V end lost 1 base, the J end lost 7 bases, and 8 bases lay between the germline ends. This CDR3 comprises 13 residues. Germline CDR1 and CDR2: SGHAT and FQNNGV. The CDR3 nucleotides are TGTGCCAGCAGCTTAGGTCACAATAACATTCAGTACTTC. This encodes CASSLGHNNIQYF.

This sequence joins TRBV28 and TRBJ2-1; 9 nucleotides align to TRBD2. Trimming took 2 bases from V and 10 from J; bases not matched to a gene: 9. Germline V gene sequence: CDR1 MDHEN, CDR2 SYDVKM. This CDR3 has 15 amino acids. The CDR3 sequence: CASSLQGGRALEQFF. The CDR3 DNA follows: TGTGCCAGCAGTTTACAGGGCGGGAGGGCCCTAGAGCAGTTCTTC.

The chain links TRBV5-1 to TRBJ2-5, with 12 nucleotides matching TRBD2. Germline loops: CDR1 SGHRS, CDR2 YFSETQ. The CDR3 runs 16 residues. Trimming removed 0 bases from V and 4 bases from J; junction bases left unmatched: 4. CDR3 protein: CASSLAPSGGAETQYF. For the CDR3, the DNA is TGCGCCAGCAGCTTGGCCCCTAGCGGGGGGGCAGAGACCCAGTACTTC.

The chain recombines TRBV5-4 with TRBJ1-2; TRBD1 is a possible D gene (6 bases). The germline V and J ends were trimmed by 3 bases and 5 bases, with 20 bases remaining between them. The CDR3 has 16 residues. Germline CDR1 is SGHNT and CDR2 is YYREEE (reference sequence). CDR3 bases: TGTGCCAGCAGCTCGGGAGGGGGTGGACAGTTATATGGCTACACCTTC. Protein product: CASSSGGGGQLYGYTF.

The V call is TRBV6-2 or TRBV6-3, the J call TRBJ2-7; 13 positions match TRBD2. This CDR3 has 15 amino acids. Germline values: CDR1 MNHEY, CDR2 SVGEGT. V was clipped by 5 bases and J by 6 bases; unmatched bases: 7. In nucleotides, the CDR3 is TGTGCCAGCAGTCGCGGGACTAGCGGGACCCCCGAGCAGTACTTC. Protein: CASSRGTSGTPEQYF.

The genes are TRBV29-1 and TRBJ2-1, with 16 bases lining up with TRBD2. The germline gives CDR1 SQVTM, CDR2 ANQGSEA. Losses at the gene ends were 8 bases for V and 0 bases for J; bases not matched to a gene: 7. This CDR3 has 17 residues. The CDR3 spells CSSKGLAGGSSYNEQFF. The CDR3, as DNA: TGCAGCTCAAAGGGACTAGCGGGAGGGAGCTCCTACAATGAGCAGTTCTTC.

The rearrangement uses TRBV19 and TRBJ2-3, with a weak D call TRBD2 (6 bases). The CDR3 loop spans 11 amino acids. CDR1 LNHDA and CDR2 SQIVND come from the germline V gene (reference sequence). V was trimmed by 3 bases and J by 8 bases, leaving 6 bases between them. The CDR3 bases are TGTGCCAGTAGTATGGGGGGTACGCAGTATTTT. This translates into CASSMGGTQYF.

This clone was seen a few times. The chain joins TRBV6-5 to TRBJ1-6; the match to TRBD1 covers 8 bases. The junction had 7 bases not matched to a gene; V was cut back by 2 bases and J by 10 bases. This CDR3 is 15 amino acids long. Per the germline V gene, CDR1 is MNHEY and CDR2 is SVGAGI. CDR3 DNA: TGTGCCAGCAGTTACACTCAGGGGGCCGGATCACCCCTCCACTTT. This sequence encodes CASSYTQGAGSPLHF.

The gene calls are TRBV10-2 and TRBJ1-1; D perhaps matches TRBD1 (5 bases). Germline-derived CDR1 and CDR2 are WSHSY and SAAADI. The CDR3 has 14 residues. Trimming took 3 bases from V and 7 from J, leaving 15 bases between them. The CDR3 DNA reads as TGCGCCAGCAGTGAATATAGGCAGGGCCTTGAAGCTTTCTTT. It is translated as CASSEYRQGLEAFF.

The chain joins TRBV2 to TRBJ2-2, with 10 positions matching TRBD2. After removal of 7 bases from V and 1 base from J, the junction contained 6 bases not matched to a gene. Germline V gene sequence: CDR1 SNHLY, CDR2 FYNNEI. This CDR3 spans 16 amino acids. The CDR3 nucleotides are TGTGCCAGCAAGAAAACTAGCGGGATGAACACCGGGGAGCTGTTTTTT. Translating gives CASKKTSGMNTGELFF.

The chain links TRBV9 to TRBJ1-4, with TRBD1 identical over 7 bases. Unmatched junction bases numbered 7, after V lost 4 bases and J lost 7 bases. The length of the CDR3 is 14 residues. Germline CDR1 SGDLS, CDR2 YYNGEE. CDR3 in DNA: TGTGCCAGCAGCCCTTGGGACAGCGCTGAAAAACTGTTTTTT. Amino acids: CASSPWDSAEKLFF.

The chain links TRBV7-2 to TRBJ2-5; no clear D gene. The CDR3 covers 17 residues. V was shortened by 4 bases and J by 2 bases, with 20 bases between the two germline ends. CDR1 is SGHTA, CDR2 FQGNSA, per germline. The CDR3 DNA reads TGTGCCAGCAGCTCCCCGACCAGGCACTCCCTTCAAGAGACCCAGTACTTC. Translation gives CASSSPTRHSLQETQYF. Filled out from reference TRBV7-2 and TRBJ2-5, the complete variable domain reads GAGVSQSPSNKVTEKGKDVELRCDPISGHTALYWYRQSLGQGLEFLIYFQGNSAPDKSGLPSDRFSAERTGGSVSTLTIQRTQQEDSAVYLCASSSPTRHSLQETQYFGPGTRLLVL.

This chain joins TRBV18 and TRBJ1-1, with 8 bases that match TRBD1. Germline CDR1 KGHSH, CDR2 LQKENI. The CDR3 loop spans 14 amino acids. The V and J ends lost 1 base and 5 bases, in that order; junction bases with no gene match: 3. The DNA of the CDR3 is TGTGCCAGCTCACCACAGGGACAGGCGACTGAAGCTTTCTTT. Amino acids: CASSPQGQATEAFF.

This rearrangement joins TRBV29-1 to TRBJ1-2; D uncertain. V was shortened by 5 bases and J by 7 bases, with 14 bases between the two germline ends. Germline V CDR1 and CDR2: SQVTM, ANQGSEA. There are 12 residues in the CDR3. For the CDR3, the DNA is TGCAGCGTTTACTCTGGAGGATCTGGCTACACCTTC. Encoded protein: CSVYSGGSGYTF. The full variable domain, completed using reference TRBV29-1 and TRBJ1-2, is SAVISQKPSRDICQRGTSLTIQCQVDSQVTMMFWYRQQPGQSLTLIATANQGSEATYESGFVIDKFPISRPNLTFSTLTVSNMSPEDSSIYLCSVYSGGSGYTFGSGTRLTVV.

The CDR3 nucleotides are TGTGCCACCACGACAGGGAGGTCCAATGAGCAGTTCTTC. Translation: CATTTGRSNEQFF. The chain combines TRBV19 with TRBJ2-1; D perhaps matches TRBD1 (7 bases). Trimming pared 10 bases from V and 6 bases from J, leaving 16 bases between. There are 13 residues in the CDR3. CDR1 LNHDA and CDR2 SQIVND come from the germline V gene (reference sequence).

This chain links TRBV19 with TRBJ1-1; D is unresolved. The germline V gene encodes CDR1 LNHDA and CDR2 SQIVND (reference sequence). The CDR3 is made up of 14 amino acids. Trimming took 2 bases from V and 0 from J, leaving 7 bases between them. The DNA of the CDR3 is TGTGCCAGTAGTATACACATTTTGAACACTGAAGCTTTCTTT. It yields the protein CASSIHILNTEAFF.

The J gene is TRBJ2-3, the V gene TRBV12-5; no definite D call. Germline V CDR1 and CDR2: LGHNT, FRNRAP. Deletions cut 8 bases from V and 6 bases from J, with 9 bases between. The CDR3 has 11 residues. This chain's CDR3 is CASSLGDTQYF. Written as DNA, the CDR3 is TGTGCTAGTTCCCTCGGGGATACGCAGTATTTT. Together with reference TRBV12-5 and TRBJ2-3, the CDR3 gives the full variable domain: DARVTQTPRHKVTEMGQEVTMRCQPILGHNTVFWYRQTMMQGLELLAYFRNRAPLDDSGMPKDRFSAEMPDATLATLKIQPSEPRDSAVYFCASSLGDTQYFGPGTRLTVL.

This clone came up a few times. CDR3 nucleotides: TGTGCCAGCAGCGCGCATCTCGCGGATAGGGGGAATACGCAGTATTTT. It encodes CASSAHLADRGNTQYF. The J gene is TRBJ2-3, the V gene TRBV28; D is possibly TRBD1 (6 bases). The CDR3 consists of 16 residues. V was pared by 6 bases and J by 7 bases, with 23 bases between. The germline CDR1 and CDR2 sequences are MDHEN and SYDVKM.

The chain carries TRBV18 and TRBJ2-7; 9 bases map to TRBD2. From germline, CDR1 is KGHSH and CDR2 LQKENI. After removal of 3 bases from V and 4 bases from J, the junction contained 7 bases not matched to a gene. This CDR3 comprises 15 residues. Written as DNA, the CDR3 is TGTGCCAGCTCACCGACCGCGGGAGGGCCATACGAGCAGTACTTC. Translation: CASSPTAGGPYEQYF.

This clone has just a few counts. V and J are TRBV6-5 and TRBJ2-1; perhaps TRBD2 as D (6 bases). Trimming left V 4 bases short and J 9 bases short, with 19 bases between. This CDR3 has 15 amino acids. CDR1 and CDR2 from the germline V gene are MNHEY and SVGAGI. CDR3 coding DNA: TGTGCCAGCAGTTTGGGGGGTGGGAGACTGGGTGAGCAGTTCTTC. This gives the protein CASSLGGGRLGEQFF.